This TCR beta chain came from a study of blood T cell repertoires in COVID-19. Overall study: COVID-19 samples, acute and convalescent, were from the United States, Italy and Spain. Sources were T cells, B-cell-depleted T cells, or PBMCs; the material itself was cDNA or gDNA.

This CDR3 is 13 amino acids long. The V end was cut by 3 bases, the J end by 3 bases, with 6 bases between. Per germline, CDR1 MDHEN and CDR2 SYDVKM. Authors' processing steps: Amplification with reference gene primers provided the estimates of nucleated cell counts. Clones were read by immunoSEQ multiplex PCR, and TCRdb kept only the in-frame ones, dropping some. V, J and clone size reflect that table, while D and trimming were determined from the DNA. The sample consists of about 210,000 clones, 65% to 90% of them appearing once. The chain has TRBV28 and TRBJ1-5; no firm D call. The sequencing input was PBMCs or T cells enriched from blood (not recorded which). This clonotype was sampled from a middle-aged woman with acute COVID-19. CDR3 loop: CASSFGLNQPQHF. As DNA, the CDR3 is TGTGCCAGCAGTTTCGGACTCAATCAGCCCCAGCATTTT.